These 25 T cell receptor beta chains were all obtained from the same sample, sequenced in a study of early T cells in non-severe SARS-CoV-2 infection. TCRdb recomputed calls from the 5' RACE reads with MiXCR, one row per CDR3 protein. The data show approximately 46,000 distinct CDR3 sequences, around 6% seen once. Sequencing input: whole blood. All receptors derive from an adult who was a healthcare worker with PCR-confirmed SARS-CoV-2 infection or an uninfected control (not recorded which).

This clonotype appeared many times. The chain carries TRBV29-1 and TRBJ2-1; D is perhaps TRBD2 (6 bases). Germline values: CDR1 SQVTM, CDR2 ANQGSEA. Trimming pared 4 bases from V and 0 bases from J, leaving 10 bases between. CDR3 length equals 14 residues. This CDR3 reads CSVVGGSSYNEQFF. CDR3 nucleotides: TGCAGCGTTGTTGGAGGGAGCTCCTACAATGAGCAGTTCTTC.

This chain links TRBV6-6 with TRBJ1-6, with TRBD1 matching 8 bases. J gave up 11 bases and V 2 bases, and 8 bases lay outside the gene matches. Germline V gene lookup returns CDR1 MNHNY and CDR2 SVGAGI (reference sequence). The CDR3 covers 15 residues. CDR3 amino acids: CASSYPSGQGAPLHF. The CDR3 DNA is TGTGCCAGCAGTTACCCATCTGGACAGGGTGCACCCCTCCACTTT.

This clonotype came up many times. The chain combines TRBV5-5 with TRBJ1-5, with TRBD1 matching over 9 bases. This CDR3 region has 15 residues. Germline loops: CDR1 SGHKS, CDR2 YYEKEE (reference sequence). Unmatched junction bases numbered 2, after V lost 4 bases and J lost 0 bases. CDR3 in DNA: TGTGCCAGCAGCCGGACAGGGGATAGCAATCAGCCCCAGCATTTT. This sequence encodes CASSRTGDSNQPQHF.

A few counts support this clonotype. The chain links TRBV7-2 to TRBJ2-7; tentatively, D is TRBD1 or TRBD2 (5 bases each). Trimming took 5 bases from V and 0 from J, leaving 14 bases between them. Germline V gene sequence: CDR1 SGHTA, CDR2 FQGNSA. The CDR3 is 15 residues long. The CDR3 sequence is CASSRTGTASYEQYF. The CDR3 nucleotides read TGTGCCAGCAGCCGAACGGGGACGGCCTCCTACGAGCAGTACTTC. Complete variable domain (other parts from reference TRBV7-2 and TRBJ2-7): GAGVSQSPSNKVTEKGKDVELRCDPISGHTALYWYRQSLGQGLEFLIYFQGNSAPDKSGLPSDRFSAERTGGSVSTLTIQRTQQEDSAVYLCASSRTGTASYEQYFGPGTRLTVT.

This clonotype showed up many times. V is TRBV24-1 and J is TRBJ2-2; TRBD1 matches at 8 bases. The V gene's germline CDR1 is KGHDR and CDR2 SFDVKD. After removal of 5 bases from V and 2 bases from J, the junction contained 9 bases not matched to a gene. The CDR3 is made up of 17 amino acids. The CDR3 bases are TGTGCCACCAGTGCCTTATTGGGGACAGGAAACACCGGGGAGCTGTTTTTT. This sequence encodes CATSALLGTGNTGELFF.

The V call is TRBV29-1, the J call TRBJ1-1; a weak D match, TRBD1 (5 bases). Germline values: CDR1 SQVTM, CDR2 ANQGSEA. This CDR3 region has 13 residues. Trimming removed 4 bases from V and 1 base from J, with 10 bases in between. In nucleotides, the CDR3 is TGCAGCGTTGTCGGTGGGACGAACACTGAAGCTTTCTTT. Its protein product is CSVVGGTNTEAFF. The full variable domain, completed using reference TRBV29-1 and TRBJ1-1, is SAVISQKPSRDICQRGTSLTIQCQVDSQVTMMFWYRQQPGQSLTLIATANQGSEATYESGFVIDKFPISRPNLTFSTLTVSNMSPEDSSIYLCSVVGGTNTEAFFGQGTRLTVV.

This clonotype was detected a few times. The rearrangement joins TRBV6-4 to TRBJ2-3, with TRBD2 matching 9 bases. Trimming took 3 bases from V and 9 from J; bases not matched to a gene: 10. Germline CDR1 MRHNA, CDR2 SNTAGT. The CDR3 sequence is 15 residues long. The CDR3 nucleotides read TGTGCCAGCAGTGAGGCGGGGGGGCGGATGGAGACGCAGTATTTT. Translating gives CASSEAGGRMETQYF.

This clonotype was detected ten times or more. CDR3 loop: CSARLQGKGDTEAFF. In DNA, the CDR3 is TGCAGTGCTAGACTACAGGGTAAGGGCGACACTGAAGCTTTCTTT. The V call is TRBV20-1, the J call TRBJ1-1; TRBD1 is a possible D gene (6 bases). This CDR3 is 15 amino acids long. Trimming stripped 2 bases from V and 3 bases from J, with 16 bases between. Germline CDR1 DFQATT, CDR2 SNEGSKA (reference sequence).

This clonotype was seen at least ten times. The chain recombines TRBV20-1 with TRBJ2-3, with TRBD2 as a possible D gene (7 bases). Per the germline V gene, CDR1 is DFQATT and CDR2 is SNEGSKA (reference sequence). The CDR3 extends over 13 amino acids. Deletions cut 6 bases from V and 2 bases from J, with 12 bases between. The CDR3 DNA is TGCAGTGCCCCCGGGGGGCCCACAGATACGCAGTATTTT. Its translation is CSAPGGPTDTQYF.

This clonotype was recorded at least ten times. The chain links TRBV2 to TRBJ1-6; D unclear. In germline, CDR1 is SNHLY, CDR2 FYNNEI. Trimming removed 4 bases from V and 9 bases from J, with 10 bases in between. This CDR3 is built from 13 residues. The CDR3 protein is CASSVYSSSPLHF. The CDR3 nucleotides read TGTGCCAGCAGTGTATACAGTAGTTCACCCCTCCACTTT.

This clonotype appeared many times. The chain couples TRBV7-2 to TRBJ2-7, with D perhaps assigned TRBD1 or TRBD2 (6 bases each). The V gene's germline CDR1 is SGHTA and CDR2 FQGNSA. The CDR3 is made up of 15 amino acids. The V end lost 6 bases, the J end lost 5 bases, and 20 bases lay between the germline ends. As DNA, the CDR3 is TGTGCCAGCAGTCCGGGGGCGGGGATTCTCGACGAGCAGTACTTC. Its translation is CASSPGAGILDEQYF.

Here the CDR3 DNA reads TGCGCCAGCAGCTTGGTCGGGGGAAACACCGGGGAGCTGTTTTTT. This encodes CASSLVGGNTGELFF. The chain has TRBV5-1 and TRBJ2-2; tentatively, D is TRBD2 (6 bases). The CDR3 totals 15 residues. Trimming cost V 0 bases and J 2 bases, with 8 bases left between them. The germline CDR1 and CDR2 sequences are SGHRS and YFSETQ.

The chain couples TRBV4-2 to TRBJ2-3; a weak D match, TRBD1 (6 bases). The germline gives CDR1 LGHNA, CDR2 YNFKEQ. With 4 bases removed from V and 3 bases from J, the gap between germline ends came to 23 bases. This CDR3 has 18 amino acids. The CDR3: CASSPTKQGKIVTDTQYF. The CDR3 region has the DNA TGTGCCAGCAGCCCAACAAAGCAGGGGAAGATTGTGACAGATACGCAGTATTTT.

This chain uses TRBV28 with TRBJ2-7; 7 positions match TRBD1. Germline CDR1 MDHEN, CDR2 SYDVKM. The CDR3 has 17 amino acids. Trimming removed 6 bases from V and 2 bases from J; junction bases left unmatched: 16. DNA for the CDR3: TGTGCCAGCAGGGAACCGACAGGGCCATCATTACCCTACGAGCAGTACTTC. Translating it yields CASREPTGPSLPYEQYF.

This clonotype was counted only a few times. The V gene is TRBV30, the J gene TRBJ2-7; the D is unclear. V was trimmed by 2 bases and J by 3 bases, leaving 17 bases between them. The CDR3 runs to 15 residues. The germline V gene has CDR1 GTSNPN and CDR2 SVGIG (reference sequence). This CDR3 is CAWSPRHTQIYEQYF. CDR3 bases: TGTGCCTGGAGTCCGAGACACACCCAAATCTACGAGCAGTACTTC.

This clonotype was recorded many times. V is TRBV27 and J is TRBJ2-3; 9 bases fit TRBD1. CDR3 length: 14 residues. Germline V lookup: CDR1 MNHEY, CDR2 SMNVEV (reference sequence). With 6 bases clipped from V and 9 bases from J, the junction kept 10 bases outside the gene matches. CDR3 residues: CASSPTGTGRTQYF. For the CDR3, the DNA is TGTGCCAGCAGCCCGACCGGGACAGGGCGGACGCAGTATTTT.

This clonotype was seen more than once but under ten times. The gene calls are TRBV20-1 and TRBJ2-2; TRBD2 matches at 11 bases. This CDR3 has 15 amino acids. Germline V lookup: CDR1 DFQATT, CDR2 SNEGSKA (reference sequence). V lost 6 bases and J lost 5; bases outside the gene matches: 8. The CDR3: CSAPLAGGGTGELFF. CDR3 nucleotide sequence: TGCAGTGCCCCCCTAGCGGGGGGAGGAACCGGGGAGCTGTTTTTT.

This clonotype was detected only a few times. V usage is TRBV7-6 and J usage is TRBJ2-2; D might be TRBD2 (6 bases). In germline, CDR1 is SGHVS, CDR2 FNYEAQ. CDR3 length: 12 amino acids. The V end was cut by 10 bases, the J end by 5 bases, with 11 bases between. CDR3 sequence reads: CATWRGTGELFF. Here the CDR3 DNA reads TGTGCCACCTGGCGGGGTACCGGGGAGCTGTTTTTT. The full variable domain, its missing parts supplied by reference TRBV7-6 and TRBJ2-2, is GAGVSQSPRYKVTKRGQDVALRCDPISGHVSLYWYRQALGQGPEFLTYFNYEAQQDKSGLPNDRFSAERPEGSISTLTIQRTEQRDSAMYRCATWRGTGELFFGEGSRLTVL.

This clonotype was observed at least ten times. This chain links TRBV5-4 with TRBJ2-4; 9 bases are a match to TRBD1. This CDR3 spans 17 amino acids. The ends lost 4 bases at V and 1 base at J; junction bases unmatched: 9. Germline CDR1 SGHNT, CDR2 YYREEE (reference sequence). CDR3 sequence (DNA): TGTGCCAGCAGCCAACGCCTACAGGGGGCGGCCAAAAACATTCAGTACTTC. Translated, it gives CASSQRLQGAAKNIQYF.

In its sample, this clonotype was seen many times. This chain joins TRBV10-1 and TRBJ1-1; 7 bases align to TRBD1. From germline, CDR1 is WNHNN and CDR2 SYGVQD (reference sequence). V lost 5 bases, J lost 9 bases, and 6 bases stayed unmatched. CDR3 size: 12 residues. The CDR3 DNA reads TGCGCCAGCAGTCTCGACAGGGCTCAAGCTTTCTTT. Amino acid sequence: CASSLDRAQAFF.

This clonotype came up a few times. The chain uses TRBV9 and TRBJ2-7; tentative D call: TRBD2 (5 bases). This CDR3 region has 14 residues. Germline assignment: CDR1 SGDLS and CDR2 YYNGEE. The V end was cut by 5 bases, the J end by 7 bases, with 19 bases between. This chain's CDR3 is CASSAGPTGKEQYF. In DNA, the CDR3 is TGTGCCAGCAGTGCTGGACCGACGGGAAAAGAGCAGTACTTC. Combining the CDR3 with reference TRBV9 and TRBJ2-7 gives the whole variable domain DSGVTQTPKHLITATGQRVTLRCSPRSGDLSVYWYQQSLDQGLQFLIQYYNGEERAKGNILERFSAQQFPDLHSELNLSSLELGDSALYFCASSAGPTGKEQYFGPGTRLTVT.

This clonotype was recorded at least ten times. In DNA, the CDR3 is TGCGCCAGCAGCCAAGATGCGTGGCGCAGCGGGGGAGAAAAACTGTTTTTT. Translation: CASSQDAWRSGGEKLFF. The chain is built from TRBV4-3 and TRBJ1-4; tentatively, D is TRBD1 (5 bases). This CDR3 is 17 amino acids long. V gave up 0 bases and J gave up 8 bases, with 19 bases separating them. In germline, CDR1 is LGHNA, CDR2 YSLEER.

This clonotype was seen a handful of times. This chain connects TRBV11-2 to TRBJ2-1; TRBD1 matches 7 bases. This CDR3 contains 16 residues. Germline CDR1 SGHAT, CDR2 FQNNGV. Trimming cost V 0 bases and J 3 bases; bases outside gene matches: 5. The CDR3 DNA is TGTGCCAGCAGCTTAGAAGGGACAGACAACTACAATGAGCAGTTCTTC. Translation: CASSLEGTDNYNEQFF.

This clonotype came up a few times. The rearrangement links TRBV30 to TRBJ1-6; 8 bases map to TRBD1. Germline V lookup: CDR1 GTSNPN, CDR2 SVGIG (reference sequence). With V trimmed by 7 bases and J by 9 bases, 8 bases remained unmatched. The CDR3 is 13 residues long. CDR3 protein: CASQTGVGSPLHF. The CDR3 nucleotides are TGTGCCTCTCAGACAGGGGTCGGTTCACCCCTCCACTTT.

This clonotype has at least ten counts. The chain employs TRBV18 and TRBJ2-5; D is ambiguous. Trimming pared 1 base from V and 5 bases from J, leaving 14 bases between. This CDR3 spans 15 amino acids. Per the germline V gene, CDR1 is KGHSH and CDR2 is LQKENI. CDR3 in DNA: TGTGCCAGCTCACCACGTCCGGGCTTTCCGGAGACCCAGTACTTC. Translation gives CASSPRPGFPETQYF.